Below, one T cell receptor (beta chain) is given with its context. Its antigen is unknown. The entry originates in a study of cytomegalovirus exposure and HLA in healthy donors. Study-wide results and limits: Among TCR beta chains of equal frequency, HLA-associated ones were more clonally expanded in a later analysis. Among TCR sequences, most were rare, though some public TCRs appeared in many donors. Immune exposure was documented only through CMV serostatus. Listed as cytomegalovirus-associated were 150 or so TCR beta chains.

PCR used 60 Vbeta primers and 13 Jbeta primers. The assay was immunoSEQ multiplex PCR, and TCRdb's table has in-frame clones only and misses some. In the table there are about 220,000 clones, approximately 82% of which are singletons. This CDR3 contains 13 residues. The V gene lost 6 bases and the J gene lost 1 base, with 9 bases spanning the gap. The germline CDR1 and CDR2 sequences are MNHEY and SVGAGI. The specimen sequenced was PBMCs. This receptor was taken from a man aged 18 to 30 in good health and CMV-seronegative. The chain is built from TRBV6-5 and TRBJ1-1; D unresolved. The CDR3 DNA sequence: TGTGCCAGCAGAATAACAGCGAACACTGAAGCTTTCTTT. It specifies CASRITANTEAFF.